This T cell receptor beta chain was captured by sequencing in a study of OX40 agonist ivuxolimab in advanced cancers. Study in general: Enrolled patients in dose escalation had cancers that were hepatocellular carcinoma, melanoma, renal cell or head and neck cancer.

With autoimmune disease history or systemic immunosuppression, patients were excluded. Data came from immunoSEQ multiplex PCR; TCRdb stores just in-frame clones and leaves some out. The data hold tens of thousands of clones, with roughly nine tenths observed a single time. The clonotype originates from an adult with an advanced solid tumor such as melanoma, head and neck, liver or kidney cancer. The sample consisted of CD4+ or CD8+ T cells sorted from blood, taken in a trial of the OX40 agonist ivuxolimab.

The CDR3 sequence: CASSSTIGLAGGWEQYF. CDR3 nucleotides: TGTGCCAGCAGTTCCACCATAGGACTAGCGGGAGGTTGGGAGCAGTACTTC. The gene calls are TRBV28 and TRBJ2-7; 14 positions match TRBD2. There are 17 residues in the CDR3. V dropped 4 bases and J dropped 7; count of bases not matched to a gene: 12. Germline loops: CDR1 MDHEN, CDR2 SYDVKM. The complete variable domain, with remaining parts taken from reference TRBV28 and TRBJ2-7, reads DVKVTQSSRYLVKRTGEKVFLECVQDMDHENMFWYRQDPGLGLRLIYFSYDVKMKEKGDIPEGYSVSREKKERFSLILESASTNQTSMYLCASSSTIGLAGGWEQYFGPGTRLTVT.